This T cell receptor beta chain was found in a study of OX40 agonist ivuxolimab in advanced cancers. With regard to this clone: What it binds is not known. At one end, the junction sequence differs from germline, possibly due to a read error.

Study results and caveats: At 0.1 to 3.0 mg/kg, clonal expansion of CD4+ and CD8+ blood T cells had occurred by week 6.

The germline gives CDR1 SGHNT, CDR2 YYREEE (reference sequence). CDR3 length equals 16 residues. Profiling relied on immunoSEQ multiplex PCR, and the TCRdb table lists in-frame clones only, not all of them. The repertoire holds more than 60,000 clones, more than 80% seen once, with roughly an eighth in the top ten. The sequences come from CD4+ or CD8+ T cells sorted from blood, collected in a trial of the OX40 agonist ivuxolimab. The TCR comes from an adult with an advanced solid tumor such as melanoma, head and neck, liver or kidney cancer. The chain carries TRBV5-4 and TRBJ2-5; the D gene could be TRBD1 or TRBD2 (5 bases each). The CDR3 is CASSSPRGLGVESQYF. The CDR3 nucleotides read TGTGCCAGCAGCTCCCCCCGAGGGCTGGGGGTGGAGAGCCAGTACTTC. Full variable domain (missing parts from reference TRBV5-4 and TRBJ2-5): ETGVTQSPTHLIKTRGQQVTLRCSSQSGHNTVSWYQQALGQGPQFIFQYYREEENGRGNFPPRFSGLQFPNYSSELNVNALELDDSALYLCASSSPRGLGVESQYFGPGTRLLVL.